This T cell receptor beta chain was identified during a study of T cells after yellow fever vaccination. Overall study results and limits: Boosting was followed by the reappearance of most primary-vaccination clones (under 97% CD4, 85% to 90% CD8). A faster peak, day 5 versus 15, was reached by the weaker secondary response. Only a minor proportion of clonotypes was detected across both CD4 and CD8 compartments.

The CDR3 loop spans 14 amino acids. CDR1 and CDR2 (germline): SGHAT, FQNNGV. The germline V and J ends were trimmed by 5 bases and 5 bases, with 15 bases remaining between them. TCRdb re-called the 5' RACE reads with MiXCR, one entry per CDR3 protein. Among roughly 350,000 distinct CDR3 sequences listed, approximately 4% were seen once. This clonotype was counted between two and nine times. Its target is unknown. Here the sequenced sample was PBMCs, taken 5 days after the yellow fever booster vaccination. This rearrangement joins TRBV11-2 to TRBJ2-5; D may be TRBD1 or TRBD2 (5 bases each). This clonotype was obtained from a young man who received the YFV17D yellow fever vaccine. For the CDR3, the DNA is TGTGCCAGCAGCCCGCAGTTGGGGGAGGAGACCCAGTACTTC. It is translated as CASSPQLGEETQYF.